This T cell receptor beta chain was observed in a study of blood T cells in healthy people across ages. General study results and limits: In long-lived donors, naive CD4+ cell counts and diversity exceeded those of aged donors. Strongly correlated with naive T cell percentage was TCR beta diversity. Diversity was estimated from one million T cells, and these estimates were considered underestimates.

Using a J-beta primer mix together with a sample-barcoded 5' primer, a second PCR was run for about 6 to 12 cycles. One entry per CDR3 protein, called by TCRdb with MiXCR from the 5' RACE reads. This sample has about 830,000 distinct CDR3 sequences, with around 62% found just once. In its sample, this clonotype was seen a few times. Its antigen is undetermined. Sequencing used blood. The TCR sequence derives from a man aged 25-45 years in good health.

The CDR3 DNA reads as TGTGCCAGCAGTGAACGGTTGGTAGGATACGGCGAGCAGTACTTC. It codes for CASSERLVGYGEQYF. The chain employs TRBV6-1 and TRBJ2-4; D remains unclear. The J call is uncertain, as TRBJ2-7 better fits the DNA end. This CDR3 has 15 amino acids. Germline V gene data show CDR1 as MNHNS and CDR2 as SASEGT.